The TCR beta chain described here comes from a study of shared clonotypes between healthy human individuals. CDR3 length: 15 residues. V shed 2 bases and J shed 0 bases, with 8 bases lying between them. Germline assignment: CDR1 MNHEY and CDR2 SVGAGI. To note about this clone: Other DNA sequences in the same sample also yield this CDR3.

TCRdb's table, derived via immunoSEQ multiplex PCR, lists solely in-frame clones and lacks some. The sample has 2 million to 2.5 million clones, 92% seen once; the top ten hold roughly 0.34%. Input material: naive CD4+ T cells from PBMCs. As for subset: CD45RA+ positively selected. This TCR derives from a man aged 18 to 35 in good health. Some clones in this sample may be carry-over from other donors' samples. This chain joins TRBV6-5 and TRBJ2-1; D is ambiguous. For the CDR3, the DNA is TGTGCCAGCAGTTACGGCGGATCCTCCTACAATGAGCAGTTCTTC. Translated, it gives CASSYGGSSYNEQFF.